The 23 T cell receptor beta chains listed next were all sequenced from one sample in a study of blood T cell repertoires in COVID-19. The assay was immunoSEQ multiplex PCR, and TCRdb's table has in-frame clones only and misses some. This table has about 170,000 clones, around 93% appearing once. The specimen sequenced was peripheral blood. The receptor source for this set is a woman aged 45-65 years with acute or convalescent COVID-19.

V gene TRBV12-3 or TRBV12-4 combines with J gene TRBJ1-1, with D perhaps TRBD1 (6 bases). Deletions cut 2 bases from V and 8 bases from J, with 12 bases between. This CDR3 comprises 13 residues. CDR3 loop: CASSLSRTVEAFF. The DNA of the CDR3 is TGTGCCAGCAGTTTAAGTCGGACAGTGGAAGCTTTCTTT.

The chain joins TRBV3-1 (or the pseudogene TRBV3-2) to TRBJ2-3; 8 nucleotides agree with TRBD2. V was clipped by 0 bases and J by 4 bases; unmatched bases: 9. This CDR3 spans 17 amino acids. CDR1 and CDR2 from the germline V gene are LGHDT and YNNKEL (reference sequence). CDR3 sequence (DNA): TGTGCCAGCAGCCAAGAATGGCCAGCGGGAGCCGCAGATACGCAGTATTTT. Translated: CASSQEWPAGAADTQYF.

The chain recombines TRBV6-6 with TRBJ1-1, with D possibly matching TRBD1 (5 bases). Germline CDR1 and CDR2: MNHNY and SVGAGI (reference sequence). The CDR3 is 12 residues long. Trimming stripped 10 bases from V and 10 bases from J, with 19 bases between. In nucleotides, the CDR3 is TGTGCCACTTGGGGGACGGCCGGGAGAGCTTTCTTT. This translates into CATWGTAGRAFF.

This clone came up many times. In DNA form, the CDR3 reads TGTGCCAGCAGTGACTCAGGACAACCCACAGATACGCAGTATTTT. Amino acids: CASSDSGQPTDTQYF. J is TRBJ2-3 and V is TRBV6-4; maybe TRBD1 (5 bases). The germline gives CDR1 MRHNA, CDR2 SNTAGT. V lost 0 bases to trimming and J lost 2 bases, with 9 bases between them. There are 15 residues in the CDR3.

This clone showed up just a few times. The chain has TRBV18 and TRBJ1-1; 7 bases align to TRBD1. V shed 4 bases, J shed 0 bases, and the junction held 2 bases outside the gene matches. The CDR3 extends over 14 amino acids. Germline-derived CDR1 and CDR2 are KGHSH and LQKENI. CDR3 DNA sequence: TGTGCCAGCTCACTGGGACAGTTGAACACTGAAGCTTTCTTT. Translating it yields CASSLGQLNTEAFF.

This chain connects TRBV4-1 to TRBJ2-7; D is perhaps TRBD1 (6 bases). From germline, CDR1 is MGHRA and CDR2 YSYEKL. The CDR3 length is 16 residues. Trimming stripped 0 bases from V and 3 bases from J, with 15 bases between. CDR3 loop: CASSQDPVLGGYEQYF. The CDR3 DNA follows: TGCGCCAGCAGCCAAGATCCGGTGTTAGGGGGCTACGAGCAGTACTTC.

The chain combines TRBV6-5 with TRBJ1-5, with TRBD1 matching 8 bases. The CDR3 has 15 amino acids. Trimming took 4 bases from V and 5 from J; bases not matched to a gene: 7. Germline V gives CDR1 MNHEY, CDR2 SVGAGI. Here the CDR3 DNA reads TGTGCCAGCAGTTGGACGGACAGGGCGGATCAGCCCCAGCATTTT. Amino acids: CASSWTDRADQPQHF.

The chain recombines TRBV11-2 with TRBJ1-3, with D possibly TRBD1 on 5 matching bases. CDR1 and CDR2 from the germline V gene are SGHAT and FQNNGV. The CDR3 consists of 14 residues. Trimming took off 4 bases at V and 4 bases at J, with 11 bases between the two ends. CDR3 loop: CASSSPGMGNTIYF. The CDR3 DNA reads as TGTGCCAGCAGCTCCCCAGGGATGGGAAACACCATATATTTT.

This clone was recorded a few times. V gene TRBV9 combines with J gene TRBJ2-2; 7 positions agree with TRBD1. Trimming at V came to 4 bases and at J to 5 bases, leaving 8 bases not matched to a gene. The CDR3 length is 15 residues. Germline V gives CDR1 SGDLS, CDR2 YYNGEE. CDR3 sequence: CASSIRQGETGELFF. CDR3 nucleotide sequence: TGTGCCAGCAGCATCCGACAGGGAGAGACCGGGGAGCTGTTTTTT. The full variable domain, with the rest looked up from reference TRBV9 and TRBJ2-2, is DSGVTQTPKHLITATGQRVTLRCSPRSGDLSVYWYQQSLDQGLQFLIQYYNGEERAKGNILERFSAQQFPDLHSELNLSSLELGDSALYFCASSIRQGETGELFFGEGSRLTVL.

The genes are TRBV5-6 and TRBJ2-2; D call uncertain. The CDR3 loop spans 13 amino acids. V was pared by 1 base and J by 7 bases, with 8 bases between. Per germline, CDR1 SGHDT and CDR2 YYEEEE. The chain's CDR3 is CASSLLLDGELFF. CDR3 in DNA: TGTGCCAGCAGCTTGTTATTAGACGGGGAGCTGTTTTTT.

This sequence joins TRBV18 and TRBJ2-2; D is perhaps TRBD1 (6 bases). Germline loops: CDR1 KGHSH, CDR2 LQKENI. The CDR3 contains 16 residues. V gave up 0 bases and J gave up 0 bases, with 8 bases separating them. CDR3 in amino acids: CASSPPTGTNTGELFF. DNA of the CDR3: TGTGCCAGCTCACCACCAACAGGGACGAACACCGGGGAGCTGTTTTTT.

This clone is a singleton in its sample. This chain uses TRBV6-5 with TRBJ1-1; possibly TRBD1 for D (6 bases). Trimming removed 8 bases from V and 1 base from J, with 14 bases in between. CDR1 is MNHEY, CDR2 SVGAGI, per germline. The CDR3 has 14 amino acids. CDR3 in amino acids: CASCVGAQNTEAFF. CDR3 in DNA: TGTGCCAGCTGCGTGGGGGCGCAGAACACTGAAGCTTTCTTT.

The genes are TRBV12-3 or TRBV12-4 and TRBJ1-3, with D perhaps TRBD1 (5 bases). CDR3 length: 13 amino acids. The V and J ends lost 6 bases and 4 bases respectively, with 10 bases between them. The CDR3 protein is CASRGGTGNTIYF. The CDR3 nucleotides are TGTGCCAGCAGGGGGGGAACCGGAAACACCATATATTTT.

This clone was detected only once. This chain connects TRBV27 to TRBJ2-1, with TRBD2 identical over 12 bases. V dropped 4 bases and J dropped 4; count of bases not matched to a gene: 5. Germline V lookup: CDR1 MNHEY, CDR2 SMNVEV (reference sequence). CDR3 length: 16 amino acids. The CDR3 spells CASSYGLAGIYNEQFF. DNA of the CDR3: TGTGCCAGCAGTTACGGACTAGCGGGAATTTACAATGAGCAGTTCTTC.

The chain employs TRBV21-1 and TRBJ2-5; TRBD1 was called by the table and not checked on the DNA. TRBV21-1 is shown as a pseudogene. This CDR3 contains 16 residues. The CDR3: CASSREGQEEQETQYF. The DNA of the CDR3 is TGTGCCAGCAGCCGGGAAGGACAGGAGGAGCAAGAGACCCAGTACTTC.

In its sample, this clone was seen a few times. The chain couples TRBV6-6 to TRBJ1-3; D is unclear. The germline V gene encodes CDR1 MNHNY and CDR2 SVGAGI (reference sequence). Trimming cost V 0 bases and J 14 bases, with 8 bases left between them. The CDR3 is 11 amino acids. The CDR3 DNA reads TGTGCCAGCAGTTACTCGAGAGTCGTATATTTT. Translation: CASSYSRVVYF.

The CDR3 coding sequence is TGTGCCAGCAGCTCAGTCATCGTACACACCGGGGAGCTGTTTTTT. Protein sequence: CASSSVIVHTGELFF. The genes are TRBV5-8 and TRBJ2-2, with unresolved D. The CDR3 covers 15 residues. CDR1 is SGHTS, CDR2 YDEGEE, per germline. V was trimmed by 3 bases and J by 3 bases, leaving 12 bases between them. The full variable domain, with the rest looked up from reference TRBV5-8 and TRBJ2-2, is EAGVTQSPTHLIKTRGQQATLRCSPISGHTSVYWYQQALGLGLQFLLWYDEGEERNRGNFPPRFSGRQFPNYSSELNVNALELEDSALYLCASSSVIVHTGELFFGEGSRLTVL.

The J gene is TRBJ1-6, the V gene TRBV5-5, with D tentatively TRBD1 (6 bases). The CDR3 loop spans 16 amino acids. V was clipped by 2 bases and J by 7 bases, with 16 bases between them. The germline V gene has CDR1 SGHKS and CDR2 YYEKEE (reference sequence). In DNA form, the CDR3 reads TGTGCCAGCAGCTTACACGAGGGGGTAAGGAATTCACCCCTCCACTTT. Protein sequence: CASSLHEGVRNSPLHF.

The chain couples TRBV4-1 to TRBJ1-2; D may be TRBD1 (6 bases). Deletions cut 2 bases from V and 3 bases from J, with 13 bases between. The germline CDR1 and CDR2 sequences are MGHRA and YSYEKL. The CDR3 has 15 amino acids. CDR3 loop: CASSQQGTGYYGYTF. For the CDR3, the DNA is TGCGCCAGCAGCCAACAGGGGACGGGGTACTATGGCTACACCTTC.

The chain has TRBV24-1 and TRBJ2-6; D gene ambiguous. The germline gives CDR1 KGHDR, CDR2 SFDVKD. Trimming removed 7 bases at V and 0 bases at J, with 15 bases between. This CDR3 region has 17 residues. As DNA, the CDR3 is TGTGCCACCAGACCGGGTGTCGGGTACTCTGGGGCCAACGTCCTGACTTTC. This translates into CATRPGVGYSGANVLTF.

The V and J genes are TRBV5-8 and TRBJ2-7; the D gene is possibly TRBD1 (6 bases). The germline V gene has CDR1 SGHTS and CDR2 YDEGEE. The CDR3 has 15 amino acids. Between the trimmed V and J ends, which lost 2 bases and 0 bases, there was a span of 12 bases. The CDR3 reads CASSLWTDSSYEQYF. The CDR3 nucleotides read TGTGCCAGCAGCTTATGGACGGACAGCTCCTACGAGCAGTACTTC.

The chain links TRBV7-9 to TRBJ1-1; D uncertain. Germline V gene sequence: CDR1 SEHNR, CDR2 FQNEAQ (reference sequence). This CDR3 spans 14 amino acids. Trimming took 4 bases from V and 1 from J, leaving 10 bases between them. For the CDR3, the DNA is TGTGCCAGCAGCTCCACCACCGGGAACACTGAAGCTTTCTTT. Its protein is CASSSTTGNTEAFF. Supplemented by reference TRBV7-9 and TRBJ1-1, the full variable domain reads DTGVSQNPRHKITKRGQNVTFRCDPISEHNRLYWYRQTLGQGPEFLTYFQNEAQLEKSRLLSDRFSAERPKGSFSTLEIQRTEQGDSAMYLCASSSTTGNTEAFFGQGTRLTVV.

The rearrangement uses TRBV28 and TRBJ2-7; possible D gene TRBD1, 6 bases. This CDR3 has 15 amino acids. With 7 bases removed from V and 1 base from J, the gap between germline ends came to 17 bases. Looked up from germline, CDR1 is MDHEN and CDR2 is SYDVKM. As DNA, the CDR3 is TGTGCCAGCAAAATCTCTCGAGGGGGATCCTACGAGCAGTACTTC. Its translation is CASKISRGGSYEQYF. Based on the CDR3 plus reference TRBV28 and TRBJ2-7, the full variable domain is DVKVTQSSRYLVKRTGEKVFLECVQDMDHENMFWYRQDPGLGLRLIYFSYDVKMKEKGDIPEGYSVSREKKERFSLILESASTNQTSMYLCASKISRGGSYEQYFGPGTRLTVT.